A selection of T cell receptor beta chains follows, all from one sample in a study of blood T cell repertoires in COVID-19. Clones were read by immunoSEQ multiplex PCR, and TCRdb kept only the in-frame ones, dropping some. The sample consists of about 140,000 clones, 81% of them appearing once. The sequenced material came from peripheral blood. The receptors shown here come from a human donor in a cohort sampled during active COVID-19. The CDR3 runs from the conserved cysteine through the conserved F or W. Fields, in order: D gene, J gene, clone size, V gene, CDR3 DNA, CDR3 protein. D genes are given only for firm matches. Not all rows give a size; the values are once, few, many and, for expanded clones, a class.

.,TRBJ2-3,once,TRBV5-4,TGTGCCAGCAGCTTGGGCCAGGGGTCAGATACGCAGTATTTT,CASSLGQGSDTQYF
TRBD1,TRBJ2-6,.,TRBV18,TGTGCCAGCTCCCCTGAATGGACAGGGGGCTTCTCTGGGGCCAACGTCCTGACTTTC,CASSPEWTGGFSGANVLTF
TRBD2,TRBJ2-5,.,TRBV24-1,TGTGCCACCAGTGGGACTAGCGCGGAGACCCAGTACTTC,CATSGTSAETQYF
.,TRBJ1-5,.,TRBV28,TGTGCCAGCAGCAAAACGGGGTTCAATCAGCCCCAGCATTTT,CASSKTGFNQPQHF
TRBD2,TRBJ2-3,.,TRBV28,TGTGCCAGCAGACACGGGGGGACTGGCACAGATACGCAGTATTTT,CASRHGGTGTDTQYF
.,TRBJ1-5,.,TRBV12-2,TGTGCAAGTCCCCCTAGGGGAGGCGATCAGCCCCAGCATTTT,CASPPRGGDQPQHF
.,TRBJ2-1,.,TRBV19,TGTGCCAGTACTAACGGTGCGGGATTATACAATGAGCAGTTCTTC,CASTNGAGLYNEQFF
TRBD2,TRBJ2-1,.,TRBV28,TGTGCCAGCAGTCCCGGCGGGAGTTCCTACAATGAGCAGTTCTTC,CASSPGGSSYNEQFF
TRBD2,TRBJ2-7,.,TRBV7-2,TGTGCCAGCAGCCTCCGGCGGGAGGGGTACGAGCAGTACTTC,CASSLRREGYEQYF
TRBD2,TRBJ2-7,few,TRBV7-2,TGTGCCAGCAGCTTAGTCCAAGGGACTAGGGACGAGCAGTACTTC,CASSLVQGTRDEQYF
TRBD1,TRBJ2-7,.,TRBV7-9,TGTGCCAGCAGCTCCACCCAGGGGGACGGTTCCTACGAGCAGTACTTC,CASSSTQGDGSYEQYF
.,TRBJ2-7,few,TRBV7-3,TGTGCCAGCAGCGGAGGGTACTCCTACGAGCAGTACTTC,CASSGGYSYEQYF
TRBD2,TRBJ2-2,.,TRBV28,TGTGCCAGTGGCGAAGCGGGAGTCGCCGGGGAGCTGTTTTTT,CASGEAGVAGELFF
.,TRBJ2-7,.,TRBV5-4,TGTGCCAGCAGCTCCAGGGGCAGCTACGAGCAGTACTTC,CASSSRGSYEQYF
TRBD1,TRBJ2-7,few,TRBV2,TGTGCCAGCAGCGAAGGGACAGGGTCCTACGAGCAGTACTTC,CASSEGTGSYEQYF
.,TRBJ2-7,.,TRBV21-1,TGTGCCAGCAGCAACGCAACGGGACTACGCGAGCAGTACTTC,CASSNATGLREQYF
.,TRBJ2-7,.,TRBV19,TGTGCCAGTAGTATGGGCGTAGCGGCTTACGAGCAGTACTTC,CASSMGVAAYEQYF
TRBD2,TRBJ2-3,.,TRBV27,TGTGCCAGCAGTTTACGGCTAGCGGGAGGGCCGAGCACAGATACGCAGTATTTT,CASSLRLAGGPSTDTQYF
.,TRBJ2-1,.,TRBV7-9,TGTGCCAGCAGCTTAGGAGACGGGAGTAATGAGCAGTTCTTC,CASSLGDGSNEQFF
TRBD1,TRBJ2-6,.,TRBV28,TGTGCCAGCAGCCCCCCCGGGACAGCCTCCTCTGGGGCCAACGTCCTGACTTTC,CASSPPGTASSGANVLTF
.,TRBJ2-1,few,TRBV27,TGTGCCAGCAGAAGCGTGGGGCACAGTTTCTTC,CASRSVGHSFF
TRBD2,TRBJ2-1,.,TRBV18,TGTGCCAGCTCACCCGACAATAGCGGGAGGGCCGAGTTCTTC,CASSPDNSGRAEFF
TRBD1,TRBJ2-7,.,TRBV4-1,TGCGCCAGCAGCCAAGGGACAGGGGGTTCCTACGAGCAGTACTTC,CASSQGTGGSYEQYF
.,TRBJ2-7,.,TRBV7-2,TGTGCCAGCAGCTTACGACTAGTTTCAGTCTCCTACGAGCAGTACTTC,CASSLRLVSVSYEQYF
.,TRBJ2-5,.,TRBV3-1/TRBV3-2,TGTGCCAGCAGCCGCCAATCGGGGGAGCGTGAGACCCAGTACTTC,CASSRQSGERETQYF
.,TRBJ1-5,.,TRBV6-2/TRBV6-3,TGTGCCAGCAGCTCACCTATAACAGGAGACTCTTTACCCCAGCATTTT,CASSSPITGDSLPQHF
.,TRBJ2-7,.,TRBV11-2,TGTGCCAGCAGCTTAGATCGGGGACTCCTAAACCGGTACGAGCAGTACTTC,CASSLDRGLLNRYEQYF
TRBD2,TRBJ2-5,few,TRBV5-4,TGTGCCAGCAGCTTCGCGGCTAGCGGAGAGACCCAGTACTTC,CASSFAASGETQYF
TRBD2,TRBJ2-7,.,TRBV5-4,TGTGCCAGCAGCTTGCCGGCTAGCGGGAGGTACGAGCAGTACTTC,CASSLPASGRYEQYF
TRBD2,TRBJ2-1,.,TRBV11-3,TGTGCCAGCAGCTGGACTAGCGGGAGCGGAGAGCAGTTCTTC,CASSWTSGSGEQFF
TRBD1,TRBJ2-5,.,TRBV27,TGTGCCAGCAGTTCGCACAGGGGGAGTGTAGAGACCCAGTACTTC,CASSSHRGSVETQYF
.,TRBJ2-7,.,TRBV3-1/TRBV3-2,TGTGCCAGCAGCCAAGTGGGCGGGGCCCGCTCCTACGAGCAGTACTTC,CASSQVGGARSYEQYF
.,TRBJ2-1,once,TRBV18,TGTGCCAGCTCACAATCTAGAAGTGAGCAGTTCTTC,CASSQSRSEQFF
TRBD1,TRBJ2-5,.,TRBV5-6,TGTGCCAGCAGCGAACAGACAGGGGACCAAGAGACCCAGTACTTC,CASSEQTGDQETQYF
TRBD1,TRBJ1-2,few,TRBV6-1,TGTGCCAGCAGTGAAGGACAGGGGAACTATGGCTACACCTTC,CASSEGQGNYGYTF
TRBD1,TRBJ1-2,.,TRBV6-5,TGTGCCGCAGCTAGGGGGCGCGACTATGGCTACACCTTC,CAAARGRDYGYTF
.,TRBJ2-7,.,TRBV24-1,TGTGCCACCAGTGATTCAATTTTTGAGGAGCAGTACTTC,CATSDSIFEEQYF
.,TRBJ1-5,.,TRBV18,TGTGCCAGCTCACCAGAGGTAGGAGACAATCAGCCCCAGCATTTT,CASSPEVGDNQPQHF
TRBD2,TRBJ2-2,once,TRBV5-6,TGTGCCAGCTTTCTCGGCGGGAGTCCCGGGGAGCTGTTTTTT,CASFLGGSPGELFF
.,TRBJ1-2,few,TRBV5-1,TGCGCCAGCAGAGGGGAAGGCTATGGCTACACCTTC,CASRGEGYGYTF
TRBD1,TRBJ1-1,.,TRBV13,TGTGCCAGCAGCTCGGGACAGGGGGACACTGAAGCTTTCTTT,CASSSGQGDTEAFF
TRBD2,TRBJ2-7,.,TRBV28,TGTGCCAGCAGCCCCGGGACTAGCGACCCCTACGAGCAGTACTTC,CASSPGTSDPYEQYF